This entry lists 6 T cell receptor beta chains sequenced from one sample in a study of CD8+ T cells in alopecia areata. Following extraction, RNA underwent reverse transcription to cDNA, which served as the sequencing template. Method: immunoSEQ multiplex PCR; TCRdb's copy keeps in-frame clones and lacks some. The table includes about 100,000 clones, 59% detected once. Sequenced input: CD8+ T cells sorted from blood. The receptor source for this set is a human donor in good health.

The V and J genes are TRBV4-1 and TRBJ2-7; D might be TRBD1 (6 bases). Trimming removed 3 bases at V and 5 bases at J, with 17 bases between. The CDR3 extends over 15 amino acids. Germline CDR1 is MGHRA and CDR2 is YSYEKL. The CDR3 here is CASSHLPGQGDEQYF. CDR3 DNA sequence: TGCGCCAGCAGCCACCTCCCGGGACAAGGAGACGAGCAGTACTTC.

The chain combines TRBV2 with TRBJ1-5; D gene ambiguous. This CDR3 contains 15 residues. CDR1 and CDR2 from the germline V gene are SNHLY and FYNNEI. V was cut by 3 bases and J by 1 base, with 10 bases left in between. CDR3: CASSDLTESNQPQHF. CDR3 in DNA: TGTGCCAGCAGTGACCTGACCGAGAGCAATCAGCCCCAGCATTTT. The variable domain in full, with the rest retrieved from reference TRBV2 and TRBJ1-5, is EPEVTQTPSHQVTQMGQEVILRCVPISNHLYFYWYRQILGQKVEFLVSFYNNEISEKSEIFDDQFSVERPDGSNFTLKIRSTKLEDSAMYFCASSDLTESNQPQHFGDGTRLSIL.

This rearrangement joins TRBV19 to TRBJ1-1; D gene uncertain. The germline V gene encodes CDR1 LNHDA and CDR2 SQIVND (reference sequence). This CDR3 region has 13 residues. V gave up 1 base and J gave up 5 bases, with 8 bases separating them. CDR3 residues: CASSIGAGTEAFF. Here the CDR3 DNA reads TGTGCCAGTAGTATAGGTGCGGGTACTGAAGCTTTCTTT. The complete variable domain, with remaining parts taken from reference TRBV19 and TRBJ1-1, reads DGGITQSPKYLFRKEGQNVTLSCEQNLNHDAMYWYRQDPGQGLRLIYYSQIVNDFQKGDIAEGYSVSREKKESFPLTVTSAQKNPTAFYLCASSIGAGTEAFFGQGTRLTVV.

The gene calls are TRBV25-1 and TRBJ2-7; 7 nucleotides align to TRBD2. The ends lost 8 bases at V and 7 bases at J; junction bases unmatched: 17. Germline assignment: CDR1 MGHDK and CDR2 SYGVNS. This CDR3 contains 15 residues. The DNA for the CDR3 is TGTGCCAGCCTGGGATGGGAGGGGAGGGTCGGAGAGCAGTACTTC. The encoded protein is CASLGWEGRVGEQYF.

In this sample, this clone is medium-sized. This chain uses TRBV4-2 with TRBJ2-3; 10 nucleotides agree with TRBD2. V lost 0 bases and J lost 1; bases outside the gene matches: 1. CDR1 is LGHNA, CDR2 YNFKEQ, per germline. CDR3 length: 16 residues. The CDR3 DNA sequence: TGTGCCAGCAGCCAAGATCTAGCGGGGGGCACAGATACGCAGTATTTT. Amino acid sequence: CASSQDLAGGTDTQYF.

The rearrangement joins TRBV7-3 to TRBJ1-4, with 10 bases that match TRBD1. The V gene end was trimmed by 3 bases and the J gene end by 6 bases; junction bases not matched to a gene: 10. The CDR3 length is 17 residues. The germline CDR1 and CDR2 sequences are SGHTA and FQGTGA. The CDR3 sequence is CASSFRDRGIVDEKLFF. The CDR3 region has the DNA TGTGCCAGCAGCTTCCGGGACAGGGGCATCGTGGATGAAAAACTGTTTTTT. Full variable domain (outside the CDR3, taken from reference TRBV7-3 and TRBJ1-4): GAGVSQTPSNKVTEKGKYVELRCDPISGHTALYWYRQSLGQGPEFLIYFQGTGAADDSGLPNDRFFAVRPEGSVSTLKIQRTERGDSAVYLCASSFRDRGIVDEKLFFGSGTQLSVL.